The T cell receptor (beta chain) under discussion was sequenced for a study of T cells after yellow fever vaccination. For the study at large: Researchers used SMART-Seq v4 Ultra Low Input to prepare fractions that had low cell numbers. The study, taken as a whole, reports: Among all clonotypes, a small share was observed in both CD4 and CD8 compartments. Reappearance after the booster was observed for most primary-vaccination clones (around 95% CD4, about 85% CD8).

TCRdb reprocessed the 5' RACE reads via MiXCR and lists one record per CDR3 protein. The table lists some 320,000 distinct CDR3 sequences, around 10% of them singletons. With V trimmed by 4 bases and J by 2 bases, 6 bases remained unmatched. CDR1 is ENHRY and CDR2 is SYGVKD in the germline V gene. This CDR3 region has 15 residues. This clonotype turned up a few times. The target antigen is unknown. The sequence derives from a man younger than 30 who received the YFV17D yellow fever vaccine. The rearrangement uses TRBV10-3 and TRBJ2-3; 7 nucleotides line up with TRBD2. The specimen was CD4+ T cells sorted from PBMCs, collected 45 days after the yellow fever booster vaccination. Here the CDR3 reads CAISVGGGYTDTQYF. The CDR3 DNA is TGTGCCATCAGTGTTGGCGGGGGATACACAGATACGCAGTATTTT.